The clone carrying this T cell receptor beta chain was detected many times. The data originate from a study of tumor-infiltrating lymphocytes in glioblastoma multiforme. Trimming took 5 bases from V and 2 from J, leaving 10 bases between them. Germline V gives CDR1 SGHNT, CDR2 YENEEA. The CDR3 length is 14 residues. TCR beta libraries were built from RNA through three nested multiplex PCR rounds using modified ARM-PCR. TCRdb reprocessed the multiplex PCR reads via MiXCR and lists one record per CDR3 protein. The table records more than 13,000 distinct CDR3 sequences, approximately 71% of them present only once.

Sequencing was done on a sample of brain tumor tissue. The clonotype was recovered from a male donor with glioblastoma. V gene TRBV11-3 combines with J gene TRBJ2-1; no firm D call. This chain's CDR3 is CASSPRNTYNEQFF. The CDR3 region has the DNA TGTGCCAGCAGCCCCCGGAACACCTACAATGAGCAGTTCTTC.